The present TCR beta chain was sequenced within a study of vaccination and CD4 T cells after COVID-19. Researchers used the Oncomine TCR Beta short-read assay to sequence DNA from cultured CD4+ T cells. Once CD4+ T cells had been cultured, genomic DNA was extracted from them. TCRdb used MiXCR to reprocess the PCR reads, holding one entry per CDR3 protein. The table records over 15,000 distinct CDR3 sequences, about two fifths of them present only once. The CDR3 sequence is 17 residues long. V lost 5 bases, J lost 2 bases, and 16 bases lay in between. The germline gives CDR1 SEHNR, CDR2 FQNEAQ (reference sequence). Note on this clonotype: Its specificity is unknown.

Noted treatment: approximately nine-day PBMC culture with coronavirus spike peptide pools or control peptides (ViraFEST assay). The chain has TRBV7-9 and TRBJ2-6; D is perhaps TRBD1 (7 bases). This material consisted of CD4+ T cells from blood, cultured in vitro, taken after SARS-CoV-2 vaccination. The TCR originated in a human donor who had recovered from COVID-19. The CDR3 loop reads CASSIQGGRPGANVLTF. CDR3 sequence (DNA): TGTGCCAGCAGCATCCAGGGGGGTAGACCTGGGGCCAACGTCCTGACTTTC.